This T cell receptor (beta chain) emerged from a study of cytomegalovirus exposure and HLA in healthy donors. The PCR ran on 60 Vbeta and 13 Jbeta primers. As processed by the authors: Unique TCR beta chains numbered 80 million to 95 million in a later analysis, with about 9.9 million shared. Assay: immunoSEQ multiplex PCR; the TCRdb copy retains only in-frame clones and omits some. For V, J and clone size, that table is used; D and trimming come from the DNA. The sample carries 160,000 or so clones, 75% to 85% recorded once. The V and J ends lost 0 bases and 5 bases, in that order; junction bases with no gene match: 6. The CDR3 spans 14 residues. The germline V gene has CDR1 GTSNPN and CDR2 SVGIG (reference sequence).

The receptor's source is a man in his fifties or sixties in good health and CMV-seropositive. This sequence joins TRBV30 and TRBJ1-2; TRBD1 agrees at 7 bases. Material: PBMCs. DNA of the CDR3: TGTGCCTGGAGTGTACAGGGGCACTCTTATGGCTACACCTTC. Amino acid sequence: CAWSVQGHSYGYTF.